Listed here are 12 T cell receptor beta chains from one sample, sequenced in a study of blood T cell repertoires in COVID-19. Profiled with immunoSEQ multiplex PCR; TCRdb holds only in-frame clones, not every one. The sample holds about 160,000 clones, roughly 80% seen once. Sequencing input: PBMCs or T cells enriched from blood (not recorded which). The source of these receptors is a woman in her 40s with acute COVID-19.

The chain employs TRBV19 and TRBJ2-3, with D uncertain. With 5 bases removed from V and 2 bases from J, the gap between germline ends came to 8 bases. CDR1 is LNHDA, CDR2 SQIVND, per germline (reference sequence). The CDR3 is made up of 13 amino acids. This CDR3 is CASSVQSTDTQYF. The CDR3 nucleotides are TGTGCCAGTAGTGTACAGTCCACAGATACGCAGTATTTT.

This rearrangement joins TRBV27 to TRBJ1-1; unclear D gene. Germline V gene lookup returns CDR1 MNHEY and CDR2 SMNVEV (reference sequence). Trimming stripped 5 bases from V and 10 bases from J, with 20 bases between. The CDR3 sequence is 14 residues long. CDR3 residues: CASSEGSPTRGAFF. The CDR3 nucleotides read TGTGCCAGCAGTGAGGGTTCCCCTACTCGGGGAGCTTTCTTT.

The rearrangement joins TRBV27 to TRBJ1-1; 7 bases fit TRBD1. The CDR3 is made up of 15 amino acids. V shed 2 bases and J 0 bases; nucleotides not matched to a gene: 3. Germline V gives CDR1 MNHEY, CDR2 SMNVEV (reference sequence). CDR3 loop: CASSLVGQLNTEAFF. In DNA, the CDR3 is TGTGCCAGCAGTTTAGTGGGACAGCTGAACACTGAAGCTTTCTTT.

This clone is a singleton in its sample. The J gene is TRBJ2-3, the V gene TRBV7-8; 9 nucleotides align to TRBD2. Germline lookup yields CDR1 SGHVS and CDR2 FQNEAQ. CDR3 length: 17 residues. The trim removed 4 bases at V and 4 bases at J, leaving 12 bases unmatched. This CDR3 reads CASSSRVLSGSSDTQYF. The CDR3 region has the DNA TGTGCCAGCAGCTCCCGAGTGCTTAGCGGGAGCTCAGATACGCAGTATTTT.

The rearrangement joins TRBV7-9 to TRBJ2-5, with a possible D match to TRBD2 (6 bases). This CDR3 has 16 amino acids. Germline CDR1 and CDR2: SEHNR and FQNEAQ (reference sequence). With 3 bases removed from V and 2 bases from J, the gap between germline ends came to 16 bases. CDR3 sequence reads: CASSFGLYSGQETQYF. The CDR3 DNA sequence: TGTGCCAGCAGCTTTGGGTTATATAGCGGACAAGAGACCCAGTACTTC.

This sequence joins TRBV21-1 and TRBJ2-3; the table calls TRBD1, which could not be checked here. TRBV21-1 is a pseudogene. The CDR3 has 17 residues. CDR3: CASSTQRLGRNTDTQYF. CDR3 sequence (DNA): TGTGCCAGCAGCACCCAAAGATTGGGCAGAAACACAGATACGCAGTATTTT.

DNA for the CDR3: TGCGCCAGCAGCCGCTCGACAGCAACTAATGAAAAACTGTTTTTT. This encodes CASSRSTATNEKLFF. The chain uses TRBV5-1 and TRBJ1-4; D is perhaps TRBD1 (5 bases). Between the trimmed V and J ends, which lost 4 bases and 0 bases, there was a span of 10 bases. Germline values: CDR1 SGHRS, CDR2 YFSETQ. This CDR3 region has 15 residues.

CDR3 DNA sequence: TGTGCCAGCAGCGTAGCTGGGACAGTGGGAAACACCATATATTTT. It yields the protein CASSVAGTVGNTIYF. The J gene is TRBJ1-3, the V gene TRBV9; the match to TRBD1 covers 7 bases. V shed 0 bases, J shed 4 bases, and the junction held 4 bases outside the gene matches. CDR3 length: 15 amino acids. Germline lookup yields CDR1 SGDLS and CDR2 YYNGEE.

The chain employs TRBV30 and TRBJ2-3; 8 bases match TRBD2. CDR3 size: 14 residues. J lost 3 bases, V lost 0 bases, and 2 bases had no gene match. The germline V gene has CDR1 GTSNPN and CDR2 SVGIG (reference sequence). The CDR3 nucleotides read TGTGCCTGGAGTGTAGGCGGGGGGACAGATACGCAGTATTTT. Translating gives CAWSVGGGTDTQYF.

This clone was observed a few times. The rearrangement links TRBV5-1 to TRBJ1-1, with 8 nucleotides matching TRBD1. CDR3 length: 14 amino acids. Germline values: CDR1 SGHRS, CDR2 YFSETQ. The ends lost 7 bases at V and 5 bases at J; junction bases unmatched: 10. The CDR3 protein is CASGLDRVGTEAFF. DNA for the CDR3: TGCGCCAGCGGATTGGACAGGGTTGGGACTGAAGCTTTCTTT.

The gene calls are TRBV7-9 and TRBJ1-3; D unresolved. Germline lookup yields CDR1 SEHNR and CDR2 FQNEAQ (reference sequence). CDR3 length: 14 amino acids. The V end was cut by 7 bases, the J end by 0 bases, with 10 bases between. The chain's CDR3 is CASNSAASGNTIYF. DNA for the CDR3: TGTGCCAGCAACTCAGCGGCCTCTGGAAACACCATATATTTT.

The table lists this clone with a few counts. V gene TRBV18 combines with J gene TRBJ1-2; 8 bases line up with TRBD1. Losses at the gene ends were 3 bases for V and 8 bases for J; bases not matched to a gene: 8. Germline V gene sequence: CDR1 KGHSH, CDR2 LQKENI. The length of the CDR3 is 14 residues. CDR3 nucleotides: TGTGCCAGCTCACCTAATCTCCAGGGGGCAGGCTACACCTTC. It codes for CASSPNLQGAGYTF.